Presented here are 29 T cell receptor beta chains from one specimen sequenced in a study of shared clonotypes between healthy human individuals. Repertoires were generated with immunoSEQ multiplex PCR, while TCRdb's copy carries only in-frame clones and drops some. Of approximately 1.1 million clones in the sample, 75% to 80% were seen once. The sample consisted of memory CD4+ T cells from PBMCs. Subset given: CD45RA-negative fraction. These receptors came from a man younger than 35 in good health. Some clones in this sample may be carry-over from other donors' samples.

The CDR3 nucleotides read TGCAGCGTTGAACAGGTTCAGAACACCGGGGAGCTGTTTTTT. Protein sequence: CSVEQVQNTGELFF. The J gene is TRBJ2-2, the V gene TRBV29-1; unclear D gene. The ends were cut back, 2 bases at V and 1 base at J, with 8 bases in the middle. The length of the CDR3 is 14 residues. Germline values: CDR1 SQVTM, CDR2 ANQGSEA.

The chain uses TRBV29-1 and TRBJ1-2, with 9 bases lining up with TRBD1. The CDR3 consists of 12 residues. J lost 6 bases, V lost 5 bases, and 4 bases had no gene match. From germline, CDR1 is SQVTM and CDR2 ANQGSEA. CDR3 region: CSVWDRVDGYTF. The CDR3 region has the DNA TGCAGCGTTTGGGACAGGGTGGATGGCTACACCTTC.

The V call is TRBV4-3, the J call TRBJ1-1; D is uncertain. The CDR3 covers 14 residues. V was clipped by 1 base and J by 2 bases, with 8 bases between them. Germline lookup yields CDR1 LGHNA and CDR2 YSLEER. The CDR3 DNA follows: TGCGCCAGCAGCCAAGCCAGCGGAAACACTGAAGCTTTCTTT. It yields the protein CASSQASGNTEAFF.

CDR3 in amino acids: CASSYSLAGVAREQYF. The CDR3 bases are TGTGCCAGCAGTTATTCACTAGCGGGAGTCGCCCGGGAGCAGTACTTC. This chain connects TRBV6-5 to TRBJ2-7; TRBD2 matches 11 bases. Germline V gene sequence: CDR1 MNHEY, CDR2 SVGAGI. V was clipped by 3 bases and J by 7 bases; unmatched bases: 11. CDR3 length equals 16 residues.

This chain uses TRBV29-1 with TRBJ1-2, with TRBD1 as a possible D gene (5 bases). Germline CDR1 reads SQVTM; CDR2 reads ANQGSEA. This CDR3 spans 11 amino acids. Trimming shortened V by 6 bases and J by 2 bases, and 7 bases separated the two germline ends. CDR3 nucleotide sequence: TGCAGCGTACAGGAAAACTATGGCTACACCTTC. It is translated as CSVQENYGYTF. Full variable domain (rest looked up from reference TRBV29-1 and TRBJ1-2): SAVISQKPSRDICQRGTSLTIQCQVDSQVTMMFWYRQQPGQSLTLIATANQGSEATYESGFVIDKFPISRPNLTFSTLTVSNMSPEDSSIYLCSVQENYGYTFGSGTRLTVV.

The chain is built from TRBV4-1 and TRBJ2-1; TRBD2 might be the D (7 bases). V lost 4 bases and J 2 bases, leaving 12 bases between the germline ends. The CDR3 contains 15 residues. Germline lookup yields CDR1 MGHRA and CDR2 YSYEKL. CDR3 in amino acids: CASSLSGTTYNEQFF. As DNA, the CDR3 is TGCGCCAGCAGCCTAAGCGGGACAACCTACAATGAGCAGTTCTTC.

The CDR3 DNA is TGCGCCAGCAGCTTAAACCGGATGGGGGGCAGCTCCTACAATGAGCAGTTCTTC. Protein: CASSLNRMGGSSYNEQFF. The gene calls are TRBV5-1 and TRBJ2-1, with D perhaps TRBD1 or TRBD2 (6 bases each). V shed 2 bases and J shed 0 bases, with 18 bases lying between them. The CDR3 is 18 amino acids. Germline V gene data show CDR1 as SGHRS and CDR2 as YFSETQ.

The V and J genes are TRBV7-6 and TRBJ2-3, with D uncertain. Trimming cost V 4 bases and J 5 bases, with 7 bases left between them. This CDR3 comprises 12 residues. CDR1 and CDR2 (germline): SGHVS, FNYEAQ. This CDR3 is CASSSPLDTQYF. In DNA form, the CDR3 reads TGTGCCAGCAGCTCTCCTCTAGATACGCAGTATTTT.

The rearrangement links TRBV2 to TRBJ2-5; D gene unclear. CDR1 is SNHLY and CDR2 is FYNNEI in the germline V gene. The CDR3 has 14 residues. Trimming removed 2 bases at V and 5 bases at J, with 12 bases between. CDR3 amino acids: CASSESPGSETQYF. CDR3 in DNA: TGTGCCAGCAGTGAATCACCGGGTTCGGAGACCCAGTACTTC.

This clone was seen a few times. The chain combines TRBV10-3 with TRBJ2-1; TRBD2 matches at 9 bases. Looked up from germline, CDR1 is ENHRY and CDR2 is SYGVKD. The CDR3 is 14 residues long. The V and J ends lost 7 bases and 7 bases, in that order; junction bases with no gene match: 8. CDR3 DNA: TGTGCCATCACCCGAGCGGGAGGTCGGAATGAGCAGTTCTTC. As protein: CAITRAGGRNEQFF.

For this clone: A read error may produce the germline difference seen at one junction end. The chain recombines TRBV5-6 with TRBJ2-1, with D possibly being TRBD2 (5 bases). Germline CDR1 reads SGHDT; CDR2 reads YYEEEE. CDR3 length: 13 amino acids. The CDR3, as DNA: TGTGCCAGCAACTTGGGTGAGCGGAGTGAGCAGTTCTTC. Residues: CASNLGERSEQFF.

As concerns this clone: Additional DNA sequences in this sample encode the identical CDR3. J is TRBJ1-1 and V is TRBV5-1; D is ambiguous. The germline gives CDR1 SGHRS, CDR2 YFSETQ. The CDR3 consists of 13 residues. Trimming shortened V by 4 bases and J by 1 base, and 8 bases separated the two germline ends. CDR3 amino acids: CASSSAANTEAFF. The DNA of the CDR3 is TGCGCCAGCAGCAGCGCAGCGAACACTGAAGCTTTCTTT. Using reference TRBV5-1 and TRBJ1-1 for the parts outside the CDR3, the full variable domain is KAGVTQTPRYLIKTRGQQVTLSCSPISGHRSVSWYQQTPGQGLQFLFEYFSETQRNKGNFPGRFSGRQFSNSRSEMNVSTLELGDSALYLCASSSAANTEAFFGQGTRLTVV.

The CDR3 DNA is TGTGCCACCAGCAGTTGGACAGGGCAGTATGAAGCTTTCTTT. It yields the protein CATSSWTGQYEAFF. The V gene is TRBV15, the J gene TRBJ1-1; 8 nucleotides match TRBD1. J lost 7 bases, V lost 3 bases, and 7 bases had no gene match. This CDR3 comprises 14 residues. Germline CDR1 reads LNHNV; CDR2 reads YYDKDF (reference sequence).

This chain joins TRBV5-1 and TRBJ2-1; 16 bases are a match to TRBD2. Germline CDR1 is SGHRS and CDR2 is YFSETQ. The ends lost 4 bases at V and 7 bases at J; junction bases unmatched: 11. The CDR3 totals 18 residues. CDR3 bases: TGCGCCAGCAGCGCCGGGACTAGCGGGAGGGTTTTCTCTAATGAGCAGTTCTTC. It is translated as CASSAGTSGRVFSNEQFF.

The rearrangement links TRBV19 to TRBJ1-2, with TRBD1 identical over 7 bases. V lost 2 bases to trimming and J lost 8 bases; unmatched junction nucleotides: 8. Germline V gives CDR1 LNHDA, CDR2 SQIVND (reference sequence). The CDR3 has 14 amino acids. The CDR3 is CASSISRQGKGYTF. The CDR3 nucleotides read TGTGCCAGTAGTATATCGAGACAGGGTAAAGGCTACACCTTC.

This chain links TRBV19 with TRBJ1-3; 8 bases are a match to TRBD1. CDR3 length: 15 amino acids. The germline V gene has CDR1 LNHDA and CDR2 SQIVND (reference sequence). With V trimmed by 6 bases and J by 0 bases, 4 bases remained unmatched. Here the CDR3 reads CASSTGGSSGNTIYF. CDR3 in DNA: TGTGCCAGTAGCACAGGGGGATCCTCTGGAAACACCATATATTTT. Based on the CDR3 plus reference TRBV19 and TRBJ1-3, the full variable domain is DGGITQSPKYLFRKEGQNVTLSCEQNLNHDAMYWYRQDPGQGLRLIYYSQIVNDFQKGDIAEGYSVSREKKESFPLTVTSAQKNPTAFYLCASSTGGSSGNTIYFGEGSWLTVV.

The gene calls are TRBV6-1 and TRBJ1-5; perhaps TRBD1 as D (6 bases). CDR3 length: 15 amino acids. V was trimmed by 11 bases and J by 1 base, leaving 18 bases between them. The germline gives CDR1 MNHNS, CDR2 SASEGT. For the CDR3, the DNA is TGTGCCGCTTTTGGGGGGCGCGGGAGCAATCAGCCCCAGCATTTT. The encoded protein is CAAFGGRGSNQPQHF.

V is TRBV28 and J is TRBJ1-2; 10 nucleotides match TRBD1. Losses at the gene ends were 10 bases for V and 0 bases for J; bases not matched to a gene: 11. CDR1 is MDHEN, CDR2 SYDVKM, per germline. The CDR3 contains 16 residues. As DNA, the CDR3 is TGTGCCACCACTCCGGGACAGGGGAACCCTAACTATGGCTACACCTTC. Translated, it gives CATTPGQGNPNYGYTF.

The chain recombines TRBV5-4 with TRBJ2-1, with a possible D match to TRBD1 (5 bases). Trimming cost V 3 bases and J 7 bases, with 20 bases left between them. In germline, CDR1 is SGHNT, CDR2 YYREEE (reference sequence). This CDR3 is 16 amino acids long. CDR3 in DNA: TGTGCCAGCAGCTCCCCCCTTGCGGCCCAGGGAAATGAGCAGTTCTTC. This gives the protein CASSSPLAAQGNEQFF.

This clone was detected only a few times. The gene calls are TRBV29-1 and TRBJ2-7, with D uncertain. Germline CDR1 is SQVTM and CDR2 is ANQGSEA. Deletions cut 4 bases from V and 5 bases from J, with 18 bases between. CDR3 length equals 14 residues. CDR3 in DNA: TGCAGCGTTGGGCCAGGACGGCCTGCGAACGAGCAGTACTTC. It encodes CSVGPGRPANEQYF.

This chain connects TRBV5-1 to TRBJ1-3, with 7 positions matching TRBD1. The germline V gene has CDR1 SGHRS and CDR2 YFSETQ. The ends lost 4 bases at V and 0 bases at J; junction bases unmatched: 10. CDR3 length: 17 amino acids. CDR3 nucleotides: TGCGCCAGCAGCGTATCGGGACAGTTCAGCTCTGGAAACACCATATATTTT. Translating gives CASSVSGQFSSGNTIYF.

This sequence joins TRBV27 and TRBJ1-1; 7 nucleotides align to TRBD1. The V segment lost 5 bases and the J segment 4 bases; nucleotides outside the gene matches: 13. CDR3 length equals 16 residues. Germline V gene sequence: CDR1 MNHEY, CDR2 SMNVEV (reference sequence). Here the CDR3 DNA reads TGTGCCAGCAGTCCCGCGACAGGGCGGAGCCGCACTGAAGCTTTCTTT. Protein: CASSPATGRSRTEAFF.

The J gene is TRBJ1-2, the V gene TRBV5-1, with D possibly being TRBD1 (5 bases). CDR3 length equals 16 residues. The germline CDR1 and CDR2 sequences are SGHRS and YFSETQ. Between the trimmed V and J ends, which lost 5 bases and 1 base, there was a span of 18 bases. The CDR3 sequence: CASREVGGQINYGYTF. The CDR3 DNA reads TGCGCCAGCAGGGAGGTCGGGGGTCAGATTAACTATGGCTACACCTTC.

V gene TRBV28 combines with J gene TRBJ1-5; D is possibly TRBD1 (5 bases). Trimming took 8 bases from V and 4 from J, leaving 9 bases between them. This CDR3 contains 12 residues. Germline V gives CDR1 MDHEN, CDR2 SYDVKM. The CDR3 DNA reads as TGTGCCAGCTGGGGGGGAAATCAGCCCCAGCATTTT. Its translation is CASWGGNQPQHF.

This chain joins TRBV7-3 and TRBJ1-1; D is ambiguous. V lost 5 bases to trimming and J lost 2 bases, with 9 bases between them. Germline V CDR1 and CDR2: SGHTA, FQGTGA. CDR3 size: 13 residues. CDR3 in DNA: TGTGCCAGCAGCCCATCGATAAACACTGAAGCTTTCTTT. As protein: CASSPSINTEAFF. Full variable domain (missing parts from reference TRBV7-3 and TRBJ1-1): GAGVSQTPSNKVTEKGKYVELRCDPISGHTALYWYRQSLGQGPEFLIYFQGTGAADDSGLPNDRFFAVRPEGSVSTLKIQRTERGDSAVYLCASSPSINTEAFFGQGTRLTVV.

The chain employs TRBV9 and TRBJ2-5, with D tentatively TRBD1 (5 bases). Germline CDR1 reads SGDLS; CDR2 reads YYNGEE. The length of the CDR3 is 15 residues. Trimming cost V 3 bases and J 0 bases, with 12 bases left between them. The CDR3 region has the DNA TGTGCCAGCAGCGCCACTCACAGGAACCAAGAGACCCAGTACTTC. It specifies CASSATHRNQETQYF.

The chain uses TRBV19 and TRBJ1-2; the match to TRBD1 covers 8 bases. Germline V gives CDR1 LNHDA, CDR2 SQIVND (reference sequence). Losses at the gene ends were 4 bases for V and 5 bases for J; bases not matched to a gene: 9. The CDR3 is made up of 15 amino acids. CDR3 sequence (DNA): TGTGCCAGTAGTACACCGGGACAGGTTGAATATGGCTACACCTTC. Translated: CASSTPGQVEYGYTF.

The chain uses TRBV30 and TRBJ2-3, with 7 bases fitting TRBD1. Trimming at V came to 1 base and at J to 0 bases, leaving 4 bases not matched to a gene. CDR1 is GTSNPN, CDR2 SVGIG, per germline (reference sequence). The CDR3 is made up of 15 amino acids. This CDR3 reads CAWSEGQTSTDTQYF. The CDR3 DNA reads as TGTGCCTGGAGTGAGGGACAGACGAGCACAGATACGCAGTATTTT.

This clone was seen only once. The chain recombines TRBV5-1 with TRBJ2-1; 13 bases fit TRBD2. With 0 bases clipped from V and 8 bases from J, the junction kept 5 bases outside the gene matches. The V gene's germline CDR1 is SGHRS and CDR2 YFSETQ. The CDR3 extends over 16 amino acids. CDR3 coding DNA: TGCGCCAGCAGCTTGGGACTAGCGGGAGGCCTGGATGAGCAGTTCTTC. Translation gives CASSLGLAGGLDEQFF.